These 32 T cell receptor beta chains were sequenced from one sample in a study of OX40 agonist ivuxolimab in advanced cancers. Library creation used the immunoSEQ multiplex PCR assay. TCRdb retrieved this table from immuneACCESS and kept in-frame rearrangements only. Not all clones are present; in checked studies, unresolved V genes account for under half, and no reason is known for the remainder. In this sample the table shows 40,000 to 50,000 clones, roughly 90% of which occur a single time. 9% to 14% of the sample is taken by the ten largest. The specimen was CD4+ or CD8+ T cells sorted from blood, collected in a trial of the OX40 agonist ivuxolimab. The receptors stem from an adult with an advanced solid tumor such as melanoma, head and neck, liver or kidney cancer.

CDR3 in amino acids: CASSLSSSGNTIYF. The CDR3 DNA is TGTGCCAGCAGCCTAAGTTCCTCTGGAAACACCATATATTTT. The chain joins TRBV7-9 to TRBJ1-3; D uncertain. Germline-derived CDR1 and CDR2 are SEHNR and FQNEAQ (reference sequence). V lost 5 bases to trimming and J lost 0 bases, with 8 bases between them. The CDR3 extends over 14 amino acids.

This chain links TRBV28 with TRBJ2-7, with D uncertain. Germline CDR1 and CDR2: MDHEN and SYDVKM. V shed 6 bases and J shed 4 bases, with 13 bases lying between them. This CDR3 region has 13 residues. CDR3 sequence: CASRPPEAYEQYF. The CDR3 region has the DNA TGTGCCAGCAGACCCCCCGAGGCGTACGAGCAGTACTTC.

J is TRBJ2-7 and V is TRBV2, with TRBD2 matching over 11 bases. The V and J ends lost 6 bases and 6 bases, in that order; junction bases with no gene match: 10. The CDR3 has 15 residues. The V gene's germline CDR1 is SNHLY and CDR2 FYNNEI. Here the CDR3 reads CASSGTSGSPIEQYF. The CDR3 nucleotides read TGTGCCAGCAGCGGAACTAGCGGGAGCCCCATCGAGCAGTACTTC.

The chain couples TRBV6-1 to TRBJ2-5; TRBD1 agrees at 8 bases. Germline assignment: CDR1 MNHNS and CDR2 SASEGT. The CDR3 totals 14 residues. V shed 7 bases and J 5 bases; nucleotides not matched to a gene: 9. The CDR3 reads CASMKFDRGETQYF. The CDR3 nucleotides are TGTGCCAGCATGAAGTTCGACAGGGGTGAGACCCAGTACTTC.

This chain joins TRBV13 and TRBJ1-2; 8 nucleotides align to TRBD1. The CDR3 length is 16 residues. V lost 4 bases and J lost 2; bases outside the gene matches: 9. Per germline, CDR1 PRHDT and CDR2 FYEKMQ (reference sequence). The CDR3 spells CASSSPWDRLNYGYTF. CDR3 nucleotides: TGTGCCAGCAGCTCCCCCTGGGACAGGTTAAACTATGGCTACACCTTC.

The chain joins TRBV19 to TRBJ2-7; 10 bases are shared with TRBD1. The germline gives CDR1 LNHDA, CDR2 SQIVND (reference sequence). V was clipped by 5 bases and J by 2 bases; unmatched bases: 3. The CDR3 is 14 residues long. The CDR3 region has the DNA TGTGCCAGTAGTCGCGGACAGGGGGCCTACGAGCAGTACTTC. Translated, it gives CASSRGQGAYEQYF.

As concerns this clone: Other DNA sequences in this specimen translate into the identical CDR3. The rearrangement joins TRBV4-1 to TRBJ1-5; D is perhaps TRBD1 (5 bases). The ends were cut back, 2 bases at V and 4 bases at J, with 12 bases in the middle. CDR1 MGHRA and CDR2 YSYEKL come from the germline V gene. The CDR3 has 15 amino acids. For the CDR3, the DNA is TGCGCCAGCAGCCAACGGGACCTCGGGAATCAGCCCCAGCATTTT. Protein sequence: CASSQRDLGNQPQHF.

This chain connects TRBV29-1 to TRBJ1-2; TRBD1 is a possible D gene (6 bases). The germline V gene has CDR1 SQVTM and CDR2 ANQGSEA. Trimming cost V 0 bases and J 4 bases, with 12 bases left between them. This CDR3 is built from 14 residues. The CDR3 sequence is CSVEDTGTGYGYTF. In DNA, the CDR3 is TGCAGCGTTGAAGATACAGGGACGGGCTATGGCTACACCTTC.

The V and J genes are TRBV29-1 and TRBJ2-7; TRBD2 might be the D (6 bases). The CDR3 extends over 12 amino acids. V lost 1 base and J 3 bases, leaving 7 bases between the germline ends. Germline CDR1 SQVTM, CDR2 ANQGSEA. For the CDR3, the DNA is TGCAGCGTTGAAGGGGGGGACTACGAGCAGTACTTC. It yields the protein CSVEGGDYEQYF.

The CDR3 region is CASSSSGGSNQPQHF. DNA for the CDR3: TGTGCCAGCAGTTCTTCCGGGGGAAGCAATCAGCCCCAGCATTTT. The genes are TRBV6-5 and TRBJ1-5; the D gene is possibly TRBD1 (5 bases). Trimming shortened V by 4 bases and J by 1 base, and 11 bases separated the two germline ends. The CDR3 loop spans 15 amino acids. Germline loops: CDR1 MNHEY, CDR2 SVGAGI.

This chain joins TRBV2 and TRBJ2-1; possible D gene TRBD2, 6 bases. Germline V CDR1 and CDR2: SNHLY, FYNNEI. The ends were cut back, 6 bases at V and 2 bases at J, with 14 bases in the middle. This CDR3 is built from 15 residues. CDR3 nucleotides: TGTGCCAGCAGCCCCTTTGCGGGACCCTACAATGAGCAGTTCTTC. Protein sequence: CASSPFAGPYNEQFF.

In nucleotides, the CDR3 is TGTGCCAGCAGCTCAAGAGGGGGACAGGGGGCAGATACGCAGTATTTT. Its protein product is CASSSRGGQGADTQYF. The V call is TRBV9, the J call TRBJ2-3; 11 bases fit TRBD1. V lost 4 bases and J lost 4; bases outside the gene matches: 8. In germline, CDR1 is SGDLS, CDR2 YYNGEE. The CDR3 covers 16 residues.

V usage is TRBV6-6 and J usage is TRBJ1-3; unclear D gene. Trimming removed 0 bases at V and 0 bases at J, with 9 bases between. In germline, CDR1 is MNHNY, CDR2 SVGAGI (reference sequence). The CDR3 covers 16 residues. The CDR3 DNA follows: TGTGCCAGCAGTTACTCACCTCCGGGCTCTGGAAACACCATATATTTT. The encoded protein is CASSYSPPGSGNTIYF.

This clone appeared a single time. This chain connects TRBV7-6 to TRBJ1-5; TRBD1 is a possible D gene (6 bases). Per germline, CDR1 SGHVS and CDR2 FNYEAQ. The V and J ends lost 3 bases and 0 bases respectively, with 12 bases between them. The CDR3 sequence is 16 residues long. As DNA, the CDR3 is TGTGCCAGCAGCTTTTCTCAGGGGTATAGCAATCAGCCCCAGCATTTT. Translation gives CASSFSQGYSNQPQHF.

This clone is a singleton in its sample. DNA for the CDR3: TGTGCCTGGAGCCAAACCGGGGGGGCTCTGGGCTACACCTTC. It specifies CAWSQTGGALGYTF. The V gene is TRBV30, the J gene TRBJ1-2, with D possibly TRBD1 on 6 matching bases. The CDR3 is 14 residues long. Germline loops: CDR1 GTSNPN, CDR2 SVGIG (reference sequence). V dropped 3 bases and J dropped 8 bases, with 19 bases sitting between them.

V and J are TRBV7-9 and TRBJ2-7; D might be TRBD1 (5 bases). Germline V lookup: CDR1 SEHNR, CDR2 FQNEAQ (reference sequence). Trimming shortened V by 4 bases and J by 3 bases, and 10 bases separated the two germline ends. The CDR3 has 13 amino acids. Here the CDR3 reads CASSWGISYEQYF. The CDR3 DNA reads TGTGCCAGCAGCTGGGGCATTAGCTACGAGCAGTACTTC.

This rearrangement joins TRBV15 to TRBJ1-5; 8 bases agree with TRBD1. CDR1 and CDR2 from the germline V gene are LNHNV and YYDKDF (reference sequence). Losses at the gene ends were 5 bases for V and 2 bases for J; bases not matched to a gene: 11. The CDR3 has 17 residues. This CDR3 reads CATSRGQGYFGNQPQHF. The CDR3 bases are TGTGCCACCAGCCGAGGACAGGGATATTTCGGCAATCAGCCCCAGCATTTT.

This chain connects TRBV25-1 to TRBJ2-3; 9 bases map to TRBD2. CDR1 and CDR2 from the germline V gene are MGHDK and SYGVNS. The CDR3 covers 14 residues. V lost 4 bases, J lost 6 bases, and 5 bases stayed unmatched. CDR3 DNA sequence: TGTGCCAGCAGTGTGGCGGGGGGGTTTGATACGCAGTATTTT. Translating it yields CASSVAGGFDTQYF. Drawing the rest from reference TRBV25-1 and TRBJ2-3, the complete variable domain is EADIYQTPRYLVIGTGKKITLECSQTMGHDKMYWYQQDPGMELHLIHYSYGVNSTEKGDLSSESTVSRIRTEHFPLTLESARPSHTSQYLCASSVAGGFDTQYFGPGTRLTVL.

The chain employs TRBV5-4 and TRBJ1-1; 8 bases line up with TRBD1. The germline V gene encodes CDR1 SGHNT and CDR2 YYREEE (reference sequence). The CDR3 spans 14 residues. Unmatched junction bases numbered 3, after V lost 4 bases and J lost 1 base. In DNA form, the CDR3 reads TGTGCCAGCAGCAAAGACAGGGGGAACACTGAAGCTTTCTTT. This translates into CASSKDRGNTEAFF.

The chain combines TRBV28 with TRBJ2-1, with 16 bases matching TRBD2. Trimming at V came to 6 bases and at J to 8 bases, leaving 10 bases not matched to a gene. The CDR3 spans 17 residues. Germline V gene sequence: CDR1 MDHEN, CDR2 SYDVKM. The CDR3 coding sequence is TGTGCCAGCAGGCCGGGACTAGCGGGAGGGCCAAGTTATGAGCAGTTCTTC. The encoded protein is CASRPGLAGGPSYEQFF.

This chain connects TRBV6-6 to TRBJ1-5; unclear D gene. Trimming took off 5 bases at V and 6 bases at J, with 17 bases between the two ends. The V gene's germline CDR1 is MNHNY and CDR2 SVGAGI (reference sequence). The CDR3 spans 15 residues. The CDR3 reads CASSHIIGVGQPQHF. The CDR3 coding sequence is TGTGCCAGCAGTCACATAATAGGAGTAGGTCAGCCCCAGCATTTT.

V and J are TRBV10-3 and TRBJ2-6, with D maybe TRBD1 (5 bases). Trimming took 4 bases from V and 2 from J, leaving 6 bases between them. The CDR3 has 14 amino acids. The germline CDR1 and CDR2 sequences are ENHRY and SYGVKD. The CDR3 reads CAISARAGANVLTF. Here the CDR3 DNA reads TGTGCCATCAGTGCCAGGGCTGGGGCCAACGTCCTGACTTTC.

V usage is TRBV19 and J usage is TRBJ2-7; 12 nucleotides agree with TRBD2. CDR3 length: 16 amino acids. Germline lookup yields CDR1 LNHDA and CDR2 SQIVND (reference sequence). Trimming took 6 bases from V and 2 from J; bases not matched to a gene: 8. The CDR3 here is CASSPDPSGRAYEQYF. The CDR3 nucleotides are TGTGCCAGTAGCCCCGACCCTAGCGGGAGGGCCTACGAGCAGTACTTC.

V is TRBV11-2 and J is TRBJ2-7, with D unclear. The V and J ends lost 5 bases and 0 bases respectively, with 17 bases between them. Per germline, CDR1 SGHAT and CDR2 FQNNGV. This CDR3 is built from 16 residues. CDR3 in DNA: TGTGCCAGCAGCCAAGATAGGTGGCTGGTCTCCTACGAGCAGTACTTC. This gives the protein CASSQDRWLVSYEQYF.

The V and J genes are TRBV28 and TRBJ1-1; D is unresolved. Trimming left V 5 bases short and J 7 bases short, with 8 bases between. Germline V gene lookup returns CDR1 MDHEN and CDR2 SYDVKM. This CDR3 region has 11 residues. The CDR3 protein is CASSRQIEAFF. The DNA for the CDR3 is TGTGCCAGCAGTCGGCAGATTGAAGCTTTCTTT.

The chain carries TRBV6-5 and TRBJ2-1; D possibly corresponds to TRBD2 (5 bases). The V gene lost 2 bases and the J gene lost 5 bases, with 7 bases spanning the gap. The CDR3 totals 13 residues. Germline values: CDR1 MNHEY, CDR2 SVGAGI. The CDR3 region is CASSYGGNNEQFF. Here the CDR3 DNA reads TGTGCCAGCAGTTACGGAGGAAACAATGAGCAGTTCTTC.

The CDR3 spells CAISESRSGRNTDTQYF. CDR3 in DNA: TGTGCCATCAGTGAGTCCCGCTCGGGGCGGAACACAGATACGCAGTATTTT. This chain uses TRBV10-3 with TRBJ2-3; D is perhaps TRBD1 or TRBD2 (5 bases each). Between the trimmed V and J ends, which lost 0 bases and 2 bases, there was a span of 15 bases. The CDR3 is 17 amino acids. The V gene's germline CDR1 is ENHRY and CDR2 SYGVKD.

The V call is TRBV5-6, the J call TRBJ2-5; D unresolved. V lost 4 bases to trimming and J lost 1 base, with 8 bases between them. There are 13 residues in the CDR3. Germline V gene data show CDR1 as SGHDT and CDR2 as YYEEEE. CDR3 amino acids: CASSPHSQETQYF. CDR3 in DNA: TGTGCCAGCAGCCCCCACAGCCAAGAGACCCAGTACTTC. Full variable domain (rest looked up from reference TRBV5-6 and TRBJ2-5): DAGVTQSPTHLIKTRGQQVTLRCSPKSGHDTVSWYQQALGQGPQFIFQYYEEEERQRGNFPDRFSGHQFPNYSSELNVNALLLGDSALYLCASSPHSQETQYFGPGTRLLVL.

The chain uses TRBV7-9 and TRBJ2-1, with D possibly being TRBD1 (5 bases). V was trimmed by 4 bases and J by 7 bases, leaving 20 bases between them. The CDR3 covers 16 residues. Per the germline V gene, CDR1 is SEHNR and CDR2 is FQNEAQ (reference sequence). CDR3 coding DNA: TGTGCCAGCAGCTCACTTGATTGGCCAGGGCAAAATGAGCAGTTCTTC. It translates to CASSSLDWPGQNEQFF.

V usage is TRBV5-6 and J usage is TRBJ1-2; D is unresolved. This CDR3 has 15 amino acids. The V end was cut by 4 bases, the J end by 4 bases, with 17 bases between. Germline V CDR1 and CDR2: SGHDT, YYEEEE. CDR3 sequence: CASSPQYNWIYGYTF. The DNA of the CDR3 is TGTGCCAGCAGCCCCCAATACAACTGGATCTATGGCTACACCTTC.

The J gene is TRBJ2-1, the V gene TRBV27; D possibly corresponds to TRBD2 (6 bases). V shed 3 bases and J shed 8 bases, with 14 bases lying between them. The germline V gene encodes CDR1 MNHEY and CDR2 SMNVEV (reference sequence). CDR3 length: 14 residues. CDR3 DNA: TGTGCCAGCAGTTTTGGACGGGAGCTCTATGAGCAGTTCTTC. It translates to CASSFGRELYEQFF.

In DNA form, the CDR3 reads TGTGCCAGCAGCTTGGCCGGACAGAGTAATTCACCCCTCCACTTT. The encoded protein is CASSLAGQSNSPLHF. The genes are TRBV7-8 and TRBJ1-6; D may be TRBD1 (6 bases). Trimming cost V 3 bases and J 6 bases, with 12 bases left between them. Germline CDR1 SGHVS, CDR2 FQNEAQ. The CDR3 is 15 residues long.